These 10 T cell receptor beta chains originate from one sample sequenced in a study of blood T cell repertoires in COVID-19. This table comes from immunoSEQ multiplex PCR, and its TCRdb copy is limited to in-frame clones, with some not included. Found here are 150,000 to 200,000 clones, 75% to 90% of them singletons; the top ten hold 10% to 15%. Sequencing was done on a sample of PBMCs or T cells enriched from blood (not recorded which). The receptors shown here come from a woman aged 60 to 75 who had recovered from COVID-19.

This clone came up once. This chain connects TRBV19 to TRBJ2-5, with a possible D match to TRBD1 (5 bases). Deletions cut 2 bases from V and 5 bases from J, with 6 bases between. Germline V gives CDR1 LNHDA, CDR2 SQIVND (reference sequence). The CDR3 contains 12 residues. CDR3 protein: CASSIKGETQYF. CDR3 DNA sequence: TGTGCCAGTAGTATAAAGGGGGAGACCCAGTACTTC.

This rearrangement joins TRBV4-1 to TRBJ2-2; weak D call: TRBD1 (6 bases). The CDR3 totals 15 residues. V shed 6 bases and J shed 5 bases, with 16 bases lying between them. From germline, CDR1 is MGHRA and CDR2 YSYEKL. CDR3 sequence: CASRKQGTRTGELFF. In DNA form, the CDR3 reads TGCGCCAGCAGGAAGCAGGGGACAAGGACCGGGGAGCTGTTTTTT.

The chain recombines TRBV19 with TRBJ1-2, with 8 bases matching TRBD1. V shed 8 bases, J shed 7 bases, and the junction held 12 bases outside the gene matches. CDR3 length: 14 amino acids. Looked up from germline, CDR1 is LNHDA and CDR2 is SQIVND (reference sequence). CDR3 amino acids: CASRTGGSPSGYTF. CDR3 DNA sequence: TGTGCCAGTCGTACAGGGGGGAGTCCCAGTGGCTACACCTTC.

The V call is TRBV19, the J call TRBJ2-7, with 7 bases that match TRBD1. The CDR3 is 15 amino acids. With V trimmed by 5 bases and J by 3 bases, 10 bases remained unmatched. Germline-derived CDR1 and CDR2 are LNHDA and SQIVND (reference sequence). This CDR3 reads CASSLTRDSRYEQYF. For the CDR3, the DNA is TGTGCCAGTAGTCTAACCCGGGACAGCCGCTACGAGCAGTACTTC.

This clone was seen once. J is TRBJ2-7 and V is TRBV10-2, with a possible D match to TRBD2 (5 bases). Germline V gives CDR1 WSHSY, CDR2 SAAADI. The CDR3 length is 11 residues. V lost 5 bases and J lost 3, with 5 bases in between. The DNA of the CDR3 is TGCGCCAGCAGTCGGGGCTACGAGCAGTACTTC. Amino acid sequence: CASSRGYEQYF.

The chain couples TRBV6-6 to TRBJ2-7; D perhaps matches TRBD2 (6 bases). Trimming removed 0 bases at V and 3 bases at J, with 9 bases between. CDR1 is MNHNY and CDR2 is SVGAGI in the germline V gene (reference sequence). The CDR3 spans 14 residues. CDR3 coding DNA: TGTGCCAGCAGTTACTCGCGGGAAAACTACGAGCAGTACTTC. It codes for CASSYSRENYEQYF.

This clone was seen a single time. This chain connects TRBV7-2 to TRBJ1-6; D may be TRBD1 (5 bases). This CDR3 has 15 residues. Germline V lookup: CDR1 SGHTA, CDR2 FQGNSA. V was shortened by 1 base and J by 5 bases, with 9 bases between the two germline ends. CDR3: CASSLEGRNNSPLHF. As DNA, the CDR3 is TGTGCCAGCAGCTTAGAGGGGCGGAATAATTCACCCCTCCACTTT.

The table lists this clone with a count of one. The V call is TRBV28, the J call TRBJ1-4; D uncertain. V was shortened by 2 bases and J by 0 bases, with 10 bases between the two germline ends. This CDR3 has 16 residues. Per the germline V gene, CDR1 is MDHEN and CDR2 is SYDVKM. CDR3 nucleotides: TGTGCCAGCAGTTTACCCAGGTCAACAACTAATGAAAAACTGTTTTTT. Translating gives CASSLPRSTTNEKLFF. The complete variable domain, with remaining parts taken from reference TRBV28 and TRBJ1-4, reads DVKVTQSSRYLVKRTGEKVFLECVQDMDHENMFWYRQDPGLGLRLIYFSYDVKMKEKGDIPEGYSVSREKKERFSLILESASTNQTSMYLCASSLPRSTTNEKLFFGSGTQLSVL.

The chain carries TRBV10-1 and TRBJ1-6; D is ambiguous. Trimming removed 7 bases from V and 7 bases from J, with 20 bases in between. Germline assignment: CDR1 WNHNN and CDR2 SYGVQD (reference sequence). The CDR3 spans 16 residues. Written as DNA, the CDR3 is TGCGCCAGCACGGGTCGACCGTCGACCCAAAATTCACCCCTCCACTTT. Amino acids: CASTGRPSTQNSPLHF.

V gene TRBV30 combines with J gene TRBJ2-3, with 9 bases that match TRBD2. Germline CDR1 is GTSNPN and CDR2 is SVGIG (reference sequence). After removal of 2 bases from V and 14 bases from J, the junction contained 14 bases not matched to a gene. The CDR3 is 14 residues long. CDR3 in amino acids: CAWSYSGSRQSRYF. CDR3 DNA: TGTGCCTGGAGTTATAGCGGGAGCCGCCAGAGTAGGTATTTT.